This section outlines one T cell receptor beta chain sequence together with its context. Its recognized antigen is unknown. Base qualities are not at hand, and no much larger clone is one base apart. This record belongs to a study of blood T cell repertoires in COVID-19 (dated by TCRdb to 2020 to 2021). For the wider study: Samples from collaborators originated in the United States, Italy and Spain and spanned both the acute and convalescent phases of COVID-19. The prospective study material was composed of cDNA or gDNA derived from T cells, B-cell-depleted T cells, or PBMCs. Deeply sampled blood TCRbeta repertoires from subjects exposed to, actively infected with, or recovered from COVID-19 were included in the dataset. A freely available public database, intended as a resource for researchers studying the immune response to SARS-CoV-2, is where the repertoires were released. The samples were drawn from two sources: the first 160 participants of the ongoing ImmuneRACE study, and 1,254 subjects contributed by 6 global collaborators. Sample metadata almost always included a de-identified subject ID, COVID-19 status, age in years and sex. Where HLA class I and class II types were available, the types were taken from metadata supplied by the sample provider, not from assay-based typing.

V and J lose 3 bases and 1 base, and a span of 18 bases separates them. The CDR3 spans 17 residues, from the cysteine through the phenylalanine. Kept here is only the CDR3 DNA, which spans 51 bases and is read in frame from base 1. Reading the germline V gene (reference sequence) gives CDR1 PRHDT and CDR2 FYEKMQ. Collaborating institutions collected whole blood in K2EDTA tubes following their own protocols. For TCRbeta analysis, collaborators shipped samples as frozen whole blood, isolated PBMCs, or DNA extracted from either of those sample types. The immunoSEQ Assay, a bias-controlled multiplex PCR, was used to amplify TCRbeta CDR3 regions from genomic DNA. In the source study's methods: Nucleated cell counts per sample were estimated from amplification of reference gene primers within the assay. To quantify the absolute abundance of each unique TCRbeta CDR3 rearrangement, sequence reads were collapsed and filtered. Productive Simpson clonality was computed per sample as the square root of Simpson's diversity index over productive rearrangements. The table comes from immuneACCESS by way of TCRdb, which keeps in-frame sequences with V and J called. Part of the clones is missing from these tables; in studies checked, under half for an unresolved V gene and the rest for unknown reasons. V, J and clone size reflect that table, while D and trimming were determined from the DNA. The sample has about 440,000 clones on record, 80% to 90% of them singletons. The ten largest clones capture around 4.5% of the sample.

Study-wide conclusions, independent of this receptor: The quantity of clinical and demographic metadata differed by source and by participant and was supplied without curation.

Sequencing was carried out using peripheral blood. The rearrangement joined TRBV13 to TRBJ1-1; the D gene is perhaps TRBD1, on 6 matching bases. This TCR was recovered from a woman aged 30 to 39 with acute or convalescent COVID-19. The nucleotide sequence is given as TGTGCCAGCAGCTTCACCATCCAAAGGGGGACGAACACTGAAGCTTTCTTT. Translated, it reads CASSFTIQRGTNTEAFF.